Each of the 7 T cell receptor beta chains below was sequenced from the same sample in a study of OX40 agonist ivuxolimab in advanced cancers. Clones were sequenced by immunoSEQ multiplex PCR, and TCRdb holds only the in-frame ones, with some missing. The data hold 120,000 or so clones, with 85% to 95% observed a single time. Source: CD4+ or CD8+ T cells sorted from blood, taken in a trial of the OX40 agonist ivuxolimab. These receptor sequences come from an adult with an advanced solid tumor such as melanoma, head and neck, liver or kidney cancer.

DNA of the CDR3: TGTGCCAGCACTCGACTAGCGGGATACAATGAGCAGTTCTTC. Translated, it gives CASTRLAGYNEQFF. The chain has TRBV6-5 and TRBJ2-1; 11 nucleotides align to TRBD2. Germline assignment: CDR1 MNHEY and CDR2 SVGAGI. The CDR3 runs to 14 residues. V lost 7 bases to trimming and J lost 4 bases; unmatched junction nucleotides: 3.

This sequence joins TRBV6-4 and TRBJ1-4; the match to TRBD1 covers 12 bases. Germline lookup yields CDR1 MRHNA and CDR2 SNTAGT. This CDR3 is 17 amino acids long. V shed 2 bases and J 8 bases; nucleotides not matched to a gene: 9. In DNA, the CDR3 is TGTGCCAGCAGTGACCCCCCCGGGACAGGGGGCTGGGAAAAACTGTTTTTT. Its protein product is CASSDPPGTGGWEKLFF.

The genes are TRBV7-2 and TRBJ1-1; D uncertain. This CDR3 spans 14 amino acids. Looked up from germline, CDR1 is SGHTA and CDR2 is FQGNSA. V was trimmed by 0 bases and J by 5 bases, leaving 10 bases between them. CDR3 sequence reads: CASSLAGLGTEAFF. DNA for the CDR3: TGTGCCAGCAGCTTAGCGGGTCTGGGGACTGAAGCTTTCTTT.

CDR3 region: CASSSRRASGSTDTQYF. Here the CDR3 DNA reads TGTGCCAGCAGCTCCCGCCGGGCTAGCGGGAGCACAGATACGCAGTATTTT. The chain carries TRBV7-2 and TRBJ2-3, with 8 bases matching TRBD2. Trimming at V came to 4 bases and at J to 0 bases, leaving 9 bases not matched to a gene. The germline V gene has CDR1 SGHTA and CDR2 FQGNSA. CDR3 size: 17 residues.

V usage is TRBV4-2 and J usage is TRBJ2-5; 8 bases fit TRBD2. The V gene end was trimmed by 4 bases and the J gene end by 5 bases; junction bases not matched to a gene: 9. Per the germline V gene, CDR1 is LGHNA and CDR2 is YNFKEQ. This CDR3 spans 15 amino acids. CDR3 nucleotide sequence: TGTGCCAGCAGCCGAGAGCGGGGGCGCTGGGAGACCCAGTACTTC. Residues: CASSRERGRWETQYF.

This chain uses TRBV7-3 with TRBJ2-1; 10 bases agree with TRBD2. V lost 5 bases and J lost 10; bases outside the gene matches: 20. Germline V gives CDR1 SGHTA, CDR2 FQGTGA. The CDR3 runs 18 residues. The CDR3 reads CASSPSLQAGGLFREQFF. CDR3 DNA sequence: TGTGCCAGCAGCCCGTCACTCCAAGCGGGAGGGCTCTTTAGAGAGCAGTTCTTC.

The genes are TRBV13 and TRBJ1-3; 7 bases fit TRBD1. The germline V gene has CDR1 PRHDT and CDR2 FYEKMQ (reference sequence). With V trimmed by 5 bases and J by 4 bases, 8 bases remained unmatched. The CDR3 loop spans 15 amino acids. The DNA of the CDR3 is TGTGCCAGCAGCACCGAACAGGGGTCGGGAAACACCATATATTTT. Translating it yields CASSTEQGSGNTIYF.